This T cell receptor (beta chain) was sequenced during a study of shared clonotypes between healthy human individuals. About the research overall: Donor composition was a couple of women and three men, aged 18 to 49.

Samples left unsorted employed around 90 million PBMCs for genomic DNA. The CDR3 is 13 residues long. Trimming shortened V by 4 bases and J by 3 bases, and 7 bases separated the two germline ends. Germline V lookup: CDR1 MNHEY, CDR2 SMNVEV (reference sequence). At deep level, the assay was performed. The material for each subset, its genomic DNA, was split evenly across several immunoSEQ plates. Measured with immunoSEQ multiplex PCR; TCRdb has only the in-frame clones, and not every one. The table has some 450,000 clones, about 74% seen once. The sequence derives from a woman aged 40-49 years in good health. Some clones in this sample may be carry-over from other donors' samples. Sequencing was done on a sample of PBMCs. V and J are TRBV27 and TRBJ2-1; D unresolved. For the CDR3, the DNA is TGTGCCAGCAGTTATAGTCGCTACAATGAGCAGTTCTTC. This encodes CASSYSRYNEQFF.